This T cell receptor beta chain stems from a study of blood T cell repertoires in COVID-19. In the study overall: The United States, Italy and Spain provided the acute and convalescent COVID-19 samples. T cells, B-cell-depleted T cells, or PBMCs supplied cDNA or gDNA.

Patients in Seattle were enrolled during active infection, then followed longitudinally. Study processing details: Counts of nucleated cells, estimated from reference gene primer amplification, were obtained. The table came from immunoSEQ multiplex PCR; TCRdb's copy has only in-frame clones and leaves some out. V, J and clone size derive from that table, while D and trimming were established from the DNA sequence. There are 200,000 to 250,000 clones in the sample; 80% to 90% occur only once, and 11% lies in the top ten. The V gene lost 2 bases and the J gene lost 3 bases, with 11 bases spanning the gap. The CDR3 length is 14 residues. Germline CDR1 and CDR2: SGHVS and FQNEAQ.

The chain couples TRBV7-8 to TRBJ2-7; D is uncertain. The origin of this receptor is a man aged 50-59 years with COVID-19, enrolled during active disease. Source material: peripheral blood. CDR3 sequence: CASSLYGAHYEQYF. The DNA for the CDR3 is TGTGCCAGCAGCTTATACGGAGCCCACTACGAGCAGTACTTC. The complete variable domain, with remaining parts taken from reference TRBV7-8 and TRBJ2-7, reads GAGVSQSPRYKVAKRGQDVALRCDPISGHVSLFWYQQALGQGPEFLTYFQNEAQLDKSGLPSDRFFAERPEGSVSTLKIQRTQQEDSAVYLCASSLYGAHYEQYFGPGTRLTVT.